Following are 10 T cell receptor beta chains from one sample sequenced in a study of identical twins (dated by TCRdb to about 2016). Libraries were made using 5' RACE. The reads were generated on an Illumina HiSeq 2000. TCRdb ran its own pipeline on the public reads, namely fastp trimming at Q25 and MiXCR clone calling, and kept in-frame beta chains. Every distinct CDR3 protein forms one entry, paired with its most common genes and DNA. Present in this sample are 540,000 or so distinct CDR3 sequences, more than 20% of which were seen just once. The ten largest clones represent approximately 0.49% of the sample. These data also formed part of another study, on yellow fever vaccine responses in identical twins.

Sequencing used CD4+ T cells sorted from blood. The receptors shown here come from a woman under 30 in good health.

In this sample, this clonotype turned up a few times. The V and J genes are TRBV20-1 and TRBJ2-5; the match to TRBD2 covers 8 bases. Germline trimming cut 7 bases from V and 1 base from J; bases unmatched to any gene: 11. This CDR3 has 15 residues. Germline CDR1 reads DFQATT; CDR2 reads SNEGSKA (reference sequence). The CDR3 is CSGVTRAGAQETQYF. Written as DNA, the CDR3 is TGCAGTGGGGTCACGCGAGCGGGGGCCCAAGAGACCCAGTACTTC.

The table lists this clonotype with a few counts. The chain links TRBV20-1 to TRBJ2-7; 8 bases fit TRBD1. Looked up from germline, CDR1 is DFQATT and CDR2 is SNEGSKA (reference sequence). The CDR3 has 14 residues. The junction had 2 bases not matched to a gene; V was cut back by 1 base and J by 0 bases. CDR3 bases: TGCAGTGCTAGAGGTACAGGGGGCTCCTACGAGCAGTACTTC. It translates to CSARGTGGSYEQYF.

This clonotype was seen a few times. The chain recombines TRBV7-9 with TRBJ2-7; TRBD2 aligns across 11 bases. After removal of 5 bases from V and 2 bases from J, the junction contained 11 bases not matched to a gene. The CDR3 sequence is 17 residues long. Germline V CDR1 and CDR2: SEHNR, FQNEAQ (reference sequence). The CDR3 DNA sequence: TGTGCCAGCAGCCGAAGGGGTGGACTAGCGGGCACCTACGAGCAGTACGTC. Protein product: CASSRRGGLAGTYEQYV.

The J gene is TRBJ2-5, the V gene TRBV20-1, with 9 bases aligning to TRBD2. This CDR3 comprises 14 residues. Germline V lookup: CDR1 DFQATT, CDR2 SNEGSKA (reference sequence). V gave up 0 bases and J gave up 5 bases; unmatched junction bases: 4. CDR3 amino acids: CSAREAGGRETQYF. Here the CDR3 DNA reads TGCAGTGCTAGAGAGGCGGGAGGGCGGGAGACCCAGTACTTC.

This clonotype showed up just a few times. This chain's CDR3 is CASRDSLSSYEQYF. CDR3 in DNA: TGTGCCAGCAGAGACAGTTTGAGCTCCTACGAGCAGTACTTC. This chain uses TRBV6-1 with TRBJ2-7, with D possibly TRBD1 on 5 matching bases. With 6 bases removed from V and 0 bases from J, the gap between germline ends came to 12 bases. This CDR3 is 14 amino acids long. Germline V gene sequence: CDR1 MNHNS, CDR2 SASEGT.

The chain links TRBV7-8 to TRBJ2-1; possible D gene TRBD1, 6 bases. Trimming pared 0 bases from V and 8 bases from J, leaving 17 bases between. Per germline, CDR1 SGHVS and CDR2 FQNEAQ. The length of the CDR3 is 16 residues. Written as DNA, the CDR3 is TGTGCCAGCAGCTTAGCGGGGGCCAGTTTGGCTTATGAGCAGTTCTTC. It specifies CASSLAGASLAYEQFF.

This clonotype was seen a few times. The chain employs TRBV5-1 and TRBJ2-7; D gene unclear. Trimming took off 4 bases at V and 5 bases at J, with 16 bases between the two ends. The germline V gene encodes CDR1 SGHRS and CDR2 YFSETQ. The CDR3 has 14 residues. As DNA, the CDR3 is TGCGCCAGCAGCACGAGGCCTGTGGCGGACGAGCAGTACTTC. This translates into CASSTRPVADEQYF.

This clonotype was picked up a small number of times. The chain combines TRBV9 with TRBJ2-2, with 7 bases matching TRBD2. Unmatched junction bases numbered 7, after V lost 2 bases and J lost 3 bases. This CDR3 region has 16 residues. CDR1 and CDR2 from the germline V gene are SGDLS and YYNGEE. CDR3: CASSVVGGPDTGELFF. The CDR3 DNA follows: TGTGCCAGCAGCGTGGTGGGAGGGCCTGACACCGGGGAGCTGTTTTTT.

J is TRBJ2-5 and V is TRBV2; possibly TRBD1 for D (5 bases). Germline lookup yields CDR1 SNHLY and CDR2 FYNNEI. V lost 8 bases and J 7 bases, leaving 17 bases between the germline ends. The CDR3 length is 13 residues. The CDR3 region has the DNA TGTGCCAGCCCCAGGGTCTTTGGGTCGACCCAGTACTTC. This codes for CASPRVFGSTQYF.

V usage is TRBV5-1 and J usage is TRBJ2-3; D call uncertain. V was shortened by 4 bases and J by 3 bases, with 12 bases between the two germline ends. There are 14 residues in the CDR3. CDR1 is SGHRS, CDR2 YFSETQ, per germline. The CDR3 DNA sequence: TGCGCCAGCAGCCCCCTATGCGAAACAGATACGCAGTATTTT. This sequence encodes CASSPLCETDTQYF.